Below, 31 T cell receptor beta chains from the same sample are listed, as sequenced in a study of blood T cell repertoires in COVID-19. This table comes from immunoSEQ multiplex PCR, and its TCRdb copy is limited to in-frame clones, with some not included. The sample gives around 160,000 clones, 70% to 90% of which show up once; 3% is in the top ten. Sequencing was done on a sample of peripheral blood. All receptors derive from a woman aged 40 to 49 with active or convalescent COVID-19.

This clone was seen once. The J gene is TRBJ1-1, the V gene TRBV5-6; D is unresolved. The CDR3 loop spans 13 amino acids. The germline V gene has CDR1 SGHDT and CDR2 YYEEEE. Trimming shortened V by 2 bases and J by 5 bases, and 10 bases separated the two germline ends. CDR3 DNA sequence: TGTGCCAGCAGCTTCAGTCCGGGGACTGAAGCTTTCTTT. This sequence encodes CASSFSPGTEAFF.

The chain is built from TRBV28 and TRBJ1-4, with TRBD1 matching 8 bases. The V gene's germline CDR1 is MDHEN and CDR2 SYDVKM. V was clipped by 8 bases and J by 7 bases; unmatched bases: 9. The CDR3 is 14 residues long. CDR3 protein: CASVAGGLIEKLFF. The CDR3 DNA sequence: TGTGCCAGCGTCGCAGGGGGCCTAATTGAAAAACTGTTTTTT.

V gene TRBV11-2 combines with J gene TRBJ1-5, with a tentative D call TRBD1 (5 bases). CDR1 is SGHAT, CDR2 FQNNGV, per germline. The CDR3 loop spans 14 amino acids. Trimming removed 2 bases from V and 6 bases from J, with 11 bases in between. CDR3 loop: CASSLRGRSQPQHF. As DNA, the CDR3 is TGTGCCAGCAGCTTAAGGGGCAGGAGTCAGCCCCAGCATTTT.

This clone was observed a single time. V and J are TRBV19 and TRBJ1-5; 7 bases are shared with TRBD1. Germline CDR1 reads LNHDA; CDR2 reads SQIVND (reference sequence). The CDR3 length is 17 residues. The V segment lost 7 bases and the J segment 1 base; nucleotides outside the gene matches: 13. CDR3 nucleotides: TGTGCCAGTACCACAGGGGCTGGAGGGGGGAGCAATCAGCCCCAGCATTTT. Its translation is CASTTGAGGGSNQPQHF.

This clone occurred a few times. The CDR3 spells CASSPEVTLADEQFF. CDR3 coding DNA: TGTGCCAGCAGCCCAGAGGTAACCCTAGCGGATGAGCAGTTCTTC. The V and J genes are TRBV9 and TRBJ2-1; 7 bases are shared with TRBD2. V was pared by 4 bases and J by 8 bases, with 12 bases of the junction left unmatched. Looked up from germline, CDR1 is SGDLS and CDR2 is YYNGEE. The CDR3 contains 15 residues.

The chain uses TRBV7-2 and TRBJ2-7, with 9 bases fitting TRBD1. CDR1 is SGHTA, CDR2 FQGNSA, per germline. The CDR3 is made up of 15 amino acids. The J segment lost 6 bases and the V segment lost 5 bases, leaving 11 bases of the junction unmatched. CDR3: CASSPTGGTGSEQYF. The CDR3 DNA follows: TGTGCCAGCAGCCCAACGGGCGGGACAGGGAGCGAGCAGTACTTC.

This chain connects TRBV7-2 to TRBJ2-4; 8 bases agree with TRBD2. Germline V gene data show CDR1 as SGHTA and CDR2 as FQGNSA. With V trimmed by 0 bases and J by 8 bases, 6 bases remained unmatched. CDR3 length: 15 amino acids. DNA of the CDR3: TGTGCCAGCAGCTTAGCTTTTAGCGGGATTGACATTCAGTACTTC. Translating it yields CASSLAFSGIDIQYF. Supplemented by reference TRBV7-2 and TRBJ2-4, the full variable domain reads GAGVSQSPSNKVTEKGKDVELRCDPISGHTALYWYRQSLGQGLEFLIYFQGNSAPDKSGLPSDRFSAERTGGSVSTLTIQRTQQEDSAVYLCASSLAFSGIDIQYFGAGTRLSVL.

This clone was detected many times. J is TRBJ2-2 and V is TRBV4-3; D remains ambiguous. The CDR3 spans 15 residues. Per the germline V gene, CDR1 is LGHNA and CDR2 is YSLEER. V was cut by 1 base and J by 2 bases, with 8 bases left in between. CDR3 bases: TGCGCCAGCAGCCAAGTTCCAGGAAACACCGGGGAGCTGTTTTTT. As protein: CASSQVPGNTGELFF.

Written as DNA, the CDR3 is TGTGCCAGTAGGACAGGGCAGAATCAGCCCCAGCATTTT. Amino acids: CASRTGQNQPQHF. The chain couples TRBV28 to TRBJ1-5; 8 bases are shared with TRBD1. CDR1 is MDHEN, CDR2 SYDVKM, per germline. The CDR3 covers 13 residues. Losses at the gene ends were 9 bases for V and 4 bases for J; bases not matched to a gene: 5.

The J gene is TRBJ2-1, the V gene TRBV5-1, with 9 positions matching TRBD2. Losses at the gene ends were 4 bases for V and 7 bases for J; bases not matched to a gene: 12. This CDR3 has 16 amino acids. Germline V CDR1 and CDR2: SGHRS, YFSETQ. Written as DNA, the CDR3 is TGCGCCAGCAGCGACGGGAGACTAGCGGACAATAATGAGCAGTTCTTC. This encodes CASSDGRLADNNEQFF.

This clone was seen a few times. The chain uses TRBV4-1 and TRBJ2-3; TRBD2 agrees at 9 bases. Germline V gene lookup returns CDR1 MGHRA and CDR2 YSYEKL. V shed 0 bases and J 5 bases; nucleotides not matched to a gene: 6. The CDR3 covers 16 residues. The CDR3 spells CASSQERAGGRDTQYF. In nucleotides, the CDR3 is TGCGCCAGCAGCCAAGAAAGGGCGGGGGGGCGAGATACGCAGTATTTT.

This chain joins TRBV12-3 or TRBV12-4 and TRBJ1-1; D is unclear. V was trimmed by 4 bases and J by 0 bases, leaving 6 bases between them. The CDR3 extends over 13 amino acids. The CDR3 DNA is TGTGCCAGCAGTTCACTGGTGAACACTGAAGCTTTCTTT. Translated: CASSSLVNTEAFF.

The J gene is TRBJ2-2, the V gene TRBV5-5; possible D gene TRBD2, 6 bases. The CDR3 runs 14 residues. CDR1 is SGHKS, CDR2 YYEKEE, per germline (reference sequence). The germline V and J ends were trimmed by 1 base and 6 bases, with 10 bases remaining between them. CDR3 nucleotides: TGTGCCAGCAGCTTGATGGGGGGAGCCGGGGAGCTGTTTTTT. This gives the protein CASSLMGGAGELFF.

This chain links TRBV5-4 with TRBJ2-5, with 7 bases fitting TRBD2. This CDR3 is 14 amino acids long. The V and J ends lost 4 bases and 3 bases, in that order; junction bases with no gene match: 6. Germline CDR1 SGHNT, CDR2 YYREEE (reference sequence). DNA for the CDR3: TGTGCCAGCAGCCCCCGAAGCGGGGAAGAGACCCAGTACTTC. Translation gives CASSPRSGEETQYF.

The CDR3 DNA is TGTGCCAGCAGTTTAACAGGGCCCGGCTACACCTTC. It encodes CASSLTGPGYTF. The chain uses TRBV28 and TRBJ1-2; the D gene is possibly TRBD1 (6 bases). CDR1 and CDR2 (germline): MDHEN, SYDVKM. This CDR3 has 12 amino acids. V lost 2 bases to trimming and J lost 8 bases, with 9 bases between them.

The V call is TRBV5-1, the J call TRBJ2-7; no clear D gene. The CDR3 is made up of 14 amino acids. The V and J ends lost 0 bases and 5 bases respectively, with 12 bases between them. Per germline, CDR1 SGHRS and CDR2 YFSETQ. The CDR3 coding sequence is TGCGCCAGCAGCTTGGGGAGATTGAGTGACGAGCAGTACTTC. This gives the protein CASSLGRLSDEQYF.

V gene TRBV28 combines with J gene TRBJ1-4, with 12 positions matching TRBD1. With V trimmed by 5 bases and J by 8 bases, 6 bases remained unmatched. The CDR3 has 15 residues. The germline V gene encodes CDR1 MDHEN and CDR2 SYDVKM. The CDR3 DNA sequence: TGTGCCAGCAGTCCGGGGGGACAGGGGGCCGAAAAACTGTTTTTT. Its protein product is CASSPGGQGAEKLFF.

The rearrangement uses TRBV28 and TRBJ2-3, with D possibly matching TRBD1 (5 bases). CDR1 and CDR2 (germline): MDHEN, SYDVKM. This CDR3 has 15 amino acids. Trimming took off 3 bases at V and 3 bases at J, with 13 bases between the two ends. The CDR3 DNA sequence: TGTGCCAGCAGTTTCAACAGGCCTATGACAGATACGCAGTATTTT. This codes for CASSFNRPMTDTQYF.

This clone appeared a single time. The chain carries TRBV3-1 (or the pseudogene TRBV3-2) and TRBJ2-3, with 9 bases matching TRBD2. This CDR3 has 14 amino acids. V was pared by 5 bases and J by 6 bases, with 6 bases of the junction left unmatched. Germline V lookup: CDR1 LGHDT, CDR2 YNNKEL (reference sequence). The DNA of the CDR3 is TGTGCCAGCAGCTTCGGACTAGCGAGCGATACGCAGTATTTT. Its translation is CASSFGLASDTQYF.

The genes are TRBV23-1 and TRBJ1-1; 10 bases line up with TRBD1. TRBV23-1 is an ORF; its function is uncertain. V shed 2 bases and J 5 bases; nucleotides not matched to a gene: 11. The CDR3 spans 17 residues. The DNA of the CDR3 is TGCGCCAGCAGTCAACTAGACAGGGGGCGCCTGGGAACTGAAGCTTTCTTT. Encoded protein: CASSQLDRGRLGTEAFF.

V gene TRBV30 combines with J gene TRBJ1-6, with D unclear. CDR1 and CDR2 from the germline V gene are GTSNPN and SVGIG (reference sequence). V gave up 0 bases and J gave up 0 bases, with 6 bases separating them. The CDR3 is made up of 15 amino acids. Written as DNA, the CDR3 is TGTGCCTGGAGTGTACTTAGCTCCTATAATTCACCCCTCCACTTT. It translates to CAWSVLSSYNSPLHF. The complete variable domain, with remaining parts taken from reference TRBV30 and TRBJ1-6, reads SQTIHQWPATLVQPVGSPLSLECTVEGTSNPNLYWYRQAAGRGLQLLFYSVGIGQISSEVPQNLSASRPQDRQFILSSKKLLLSDSGFYLCAWSVLSSYNSPLHFGNGTRLTVT.

This chain's CDR3 is CASSAGGIRETQYF. The CDR3 coding sequence is TGCGCCAGCAGCGCGGGGGGGATTAGGGAGACCCAGTACTTC. This chain joins TRBV5-1 and TRBJ2-5; 9 nucleotides align to TRBD2. The germline V gene encodes CDR1 SGHRS and CDR2 YFSETQ. The CDR3 totals 14 residues. Germline trimming cut 4 bases from V and 5 bases from J; bases unmatched to any gene: 6.

The genes are TRBV15 and TRBJ1-2; 8 bases agree with TRBD1. This CDR3 is built from 16 residues. The trim removed 5 bases at V and 4 bases at J, leaving 12 bases unmatched. The germline CDR1 and CDR2 sequences are LNHNV and YYDKDF (reference sequence). The CDR3: CATSARQGPVGYGYTF. The CDR3 region has the DNA TGTGCCACCAGCGCCAGACAGGGGCCGGTAGGCTATGGCTACACCTTC.

The J gene is TRBJ2-5, the V gene TRBV9; 8 nucleotides agree with TRBD2. This CDR3 spans 15 amino acids. Trimming took 0 bases from V and 2 from J; bases not matched to a gene: 3. Germline CDR1 and CDR2: SGDLS and YYNGEE. CDR3 protein: CASSVASGRQETQYF. CDR3 nucleotides: TGTGCCAGCAGCGTAGCTAGCGGGCGTCAAGAGACCCAGTACTTC.

This clone showed up just once. The rearrangement uses TRBV15 and TRBJ1-1, with 8 bases matching TRBD1. There are 14 residues in the CDR3. With 4 bases clipped from V and 0 bases from J, the junction kept 1 base outside the gene matches. Looked up from germline, CDR1 is LNHNV and CDR2 is YYDKDF (reference sequence). This CDR3 is CATSKDRVNTEAFF. The CDR3, as DNA: TGTGCCACCAGCAAGGACAGGGTGAACACTGAAGCTTTCTTT.

This clone was observed a handful of times. The rearrangement uses TRBV7-9 and TRBJ2-7, with 8 nucleotides matching TRBD1. With V trimmed by 4 bases and J by 5 bases, 7 bases remained unmatched. The germline V gene has CDR1 SEHNR and CDR2 FQNEAQ (reference sequence). CDR3 size: 14 residues. The CDR3 sequence is CASSSRGQGNEQYF. In DNA form, the CDR3 reads TGTGCCAGCAGCTCGAGAGGACAGGGCAACGAGCAGTACTTC.

V gene TRBV2 combines with J gene TRBJ1-5; D ambiguous. CDR1 and CDR2 (germline): SNHLY, FYNNEI. The CDR3 runs to 15 residues. V lost 4 bases, J lost 2 bases, and 12 bases lay in between. Here the CDR3 DNA reads TGTGCCAGCAGTGGGAAAGTCGAGGGCAATCAGCCCCAGCATTTT. This translates into CASSGKVEGNQPQHF.

This clone has a handful of counts. This chain joins TRBV10-3 and TRBJ1-1; 7 bases line up with TRBD1. CDR1 and CDR2 (germline): ENHRY, SYGVKD. V lost 10 bases to trimming and J lost 0 bases; unmatched junction nucleotides: 5. The CDR3 contains 13 residues. The CDR3 sequence: CATRQGMNTEAFF. CDR3 coding DNA: TGTGCCACCCGACAGGGAATGAACACTGAAGCTTTCTTT.

V gene TRBV28 combines with J gene TRBJ1-5; D is possibly TRBD1 (6 bases). CDR1 is MDHEN, CDR2 SYDVKM, per germline. V shed 3 bases and J shed 1 base, with 16 bases lying between them. This CDR3 spans 17 amino acids. The CDR3 coding sequence is TGTGCCAGCAGTTTCATCTGGGGGCGAAAAAGCAATCAGCCCCAGCATTTT. Protein: CASSFIWGRKSNQPQHF.

The chain carries TRBV3-1 (or the pseudogene TRBV3-2) and TRBJ2-4; 7 bases are shared with TRBD1. Per germline, CDR1 LGHDT and CDR2 YNNKEL (reference sequence). CDR3 size: 16 residues. J lost 0 bases, V lost 4 bases, and 6 bases had no gene match. The CDR3 DNA reads as TGTGCCAGCAGCCCTCGGGACAGAAGAGCCAAAAACATTCAGTACTTC. Amino acids: CASSPRDRRAKNIQYF.

V and J are TRBV28 and TRBJ1-2, with TRBD1 matching 11 bases. Unmatched junction bases numbered 7, after V lost 10 bases and J lost 6 bases. From germline, CDR1 is MDHEN and CDR2 SYDVKM. This CDR3 is 13 amino acids long. The CDR3 sequence is CAIFGTGGDGYTF. CDR3 DNA sequence: TGTGCCATCTTCGGGACAGGGGGGGATGGCTACACCTTC.